This passage covers 30 T cell receptor beta chains from one sample sequenced in a study of liver allograft versus peripheral blood T cells. Looking at the study overall: The study compared liver allograft T cell receptor repertoires against peripheral blood repertoires of liver transplant recipients.

TCRdb itself ran the reads through MiXCR, one entry per CDR3 protein. The table includes fewer than 10,000 distinct CDR3 sequences, around a sixth detected once. These receptors were taken from a human patient who had a liver transplant. Some of these T cells may belong to the graft donor.

The V call is TRBV28, the J call TRBJ1-4; possible D gene TRBD1, 5 bases. Germline CDR1 reads MDHEN; CDR2 reads SYDVKM. V shed 5 bases and J shed 8 bases, with 12 bases lying between them. This CDR3 spans 13 amino acids. CDR3 DNA: TGTGCCAGCAGTGGGCAGGGAAGCGAAAAACTGTTTTTT. Protein sequence: CASSGQGSEKLFF.

This chain joins TRBV7-3 and TRBJ2-5; maybe TRBD2 (5 bases). V was clipped by 1 base and J by 4 bases, with 7 bases between them. Germline CDR1 and CDR2: SGHTA and FQGTGA. The CDR3 is 13 residues long. For the CDR3, the DNA is TGTGCCAGCAGCTTAAACAGCGGAGAGACCCAGTACTTC. Translation: CASSLNSGETQYF. The complete variable domain, with remaining parts taken from reference TRBV7-3 and TRBJ2-5, reads GAGVSQTPSNKVTEKGKYVELRCDPISGHTALYWYRQSLGQGPEFLIYFQGTGAADDSGLPNDRFFAVRPEGSVSTLKIQRTERGDSAVYLCASSLNSGETQYFGPGTRLLVL.

The J gene is TRBJ1-6, the V gene TRBV25-1; TRBD1 matches 8 bases. The CDR3 is 15 amino acids. The V gene's germline CDR1 is MGHDK and CDR2 SYGVNS. V trimming: 5 bases; J trimming: 9 bases; junction bases outside the gene matches: 9. CDR3 sequence: CASSKGGTGTSPLHF. The CDR3 DNA sequence: TGTGCCAGCAGTAAAGGGGGGACAGGCACTTCACCCCTCCACTTT.

This clonotype is medium-sized (0.01 to 0.1%) in the sample. The chain uses TRBV27 and TRBJ2-5; D may be TRBD1 or TRBD2 (5 bases each). Germline V gene lookup returns CDR1 MNHEY and CDR2 SMNVEV (reference sequence). The CDR3 totals 14 residues. Trimming took off 3 bases at V and 2 bases at J, with 10 bases between the two ends. Written as DNA, the CDR3 is TGTGCCAGCAGTTTTCGGGGCGGGCAAGAGACCCAGTACTTC. It translates to CASSFRGGQETQYF.

This clonotype showed up many times. The genes are TRBV9 and TRBJ2-3; D possibly corresponds to TRBD2 (7 bases). CDR1 SGDLS and CDR2 YYNGEE come from the germline V gene. Trimming stripped 0 bases from V and 4 bases from J, with 18 bases between. The CDR3 is 17 amino acids. The CDR3 region is CASSVGGGPGGADTQYF. The CDR3 bases are TGTGCCAGCAGCGTAGGGGGGGGGCCAGGCGGCGCAGATACGCAGTATTTT.

The CDR3 sequence is CASSGQGVYGYTF. CDR3 bases: TGTGCCAGTAGCGGACAGGGAGTCTATGGCTACACCTTC. V is TRBV19 and J is TRBJ1-2; 8 nucleotides agree with TRBD1. This CDR3 spans 13 amino acids. Looked up from germline, CDR1 is LNHDA and CDR2 is SQIVND (reference sequence). V lost 6 bases and J lost 4; bases outside the gene matches: 4.

The chain couples TRBV12-3 or TRBV12-4 to TRBJ1-6; D not certain. V was clipped by 5 bases and J by 2 bases, with 13 bases between them. This CDR3 has 16 amino acids. The CDR3 nucleotides are TGTGCCAGCAGTCCTTTGGGTTTCGCCTATAATTCACCCCTCCACTTT. Its protein product is CASSPLGFAYNSPLHF.

This clonotype has only a few counts. The rearrangement links TRBV6-2 or TRBV6-3 to TRBJ2-7; the match to TRBD2 covers 10 bases. V lost 6 bases, J lost 5 bases, and 10 bases stayed unmatched. CDR1 MNHEY and CDR2 SVGEGT come from the germline V gene. CDR3 length: 15 residues. The CDR3 loop reads CASSGALAGDHEQYF. DNA of the CDR3: TGTGCCAGCAGCGGGGCCCTAGCGGGAGATCACGAGCAGTACTTC.

The V call is TRBV6-2 or TRBV6-3, the J call TRBJ1-4; D ambiguous. Germline CDR1 is MNHEY and CDR2 is SVGEGT. V shed 6 bases and J shed 6 bases, with 8 bases lying between them. The CDR3 has 12 residues. The CDR3 bases are TGTGCCAGCAGCAACAGCTATGAAAAACTGTTTTTT. Protein sequence: CASSNSYEKLFF.

This clonotype was detected a few times. This rearrangement joins TRBV20-1 to TRBJ1-6; the D gene is possibly TRBD1 (5 bases). The V end lost 3 bases, the J end lost 0 bases, and 9 bases lay between the germline ends. This CDR3 region has 15 residues. The germline gives CDR1 DFQATT, CDR2 SNEGSKA (reference sequence). CDR3 bases: TGCAGTGCTAGTTGGCAGGGCTCCTATAATTCACCCCTCCACTTT. It codes for CSASWQGSYNSPLHF.

This clonotype has only a few counts. The V call is TRBV20-1, the J call TRBJ1-2; D gene unclear. The CDR3 extends over 13 amino acids. Germline CDR1 reads DFQATT; CDR2 reads SNEGSKA (reference sequence). V lost 0 bases and J lost 5, with 10 bases in between. The CDR3 region has the DNA TGCAGTGCTAGAGATCTGGTGGGGTATGGCTACACCTTC. It specifies CSARDLVGYGYTF.

This clonotype was counted only a few times. V usage is TRBV9 and J usage is TRBJ1-4; D is unclear. Trimming took 1 base from V and 0 from J, leaving 10 bases between them. CDR1 is SGDLS, CDR2 YYNGEE, per germline. The CDR3 runs to 16 residues. CDR3 region: CASSVSSIATNEKLFF. CDR3 DNA: TGTGCCAGCAGCGTAAGTTCCATAGCAACTAATGAAAAACTGTTTTTT.

This chain joins TRBV25-1 and TRBJ2-5; D gene unclear. CDR1 is MGHDK and CDR2 is SYGVNS in the germline V gene. Trimming took 0 bases from V and 12 from J, leaving 11 bases between them. This CDR3 contains 12 residues. The CDR3 protein is CASSEYGEVEYF. For the CDR3, the DNA is TGTGCCAGCAGTGAATACGGAGAGGTCGAGTACTTC.

By frequency in the sample, this clonotype is medium-sized. CDR3: CASSEPKGTGSLGYTF. The CDR3 DNA reads TGTGCCAGCAGTGAACCTAAAGGGACAGGATCGTTGGGCTACACCTTC. This sequence joins TRBV6-1 and TRBJ1-2; 8 bases are shared with TRBD1. Germline CDR1 reads MNHNS; CDR2 reads SASEGT. CDR3 length: 16 amino acids. With V trimmed by 2 bases and J by 8 bases, 13 bases remained unmatched.

This clonotype was seen a few times. The chain links TRBV19 to TRBJ2-7, with TRBD2 identical over 12 bases. Germline V gives CDR1 LNHDA, CDR2 SQIVND (reference sequence). There are 14 residues in the CDR3. V lost 11 bases to trimming and J lost 2 bases; unmatched junction nucleotides: 7. CDR3 in DNA: TGTGCCTCCCGGACTAGCGGGAATACCTACGAGCAGTACTTC. Its protein product is CASRTSGNTYEQYF.

The table lists this clonotype with a few counts. V usage is TRBV11-2 and J usage is TRBJ2-7, with 7 bases matching TRBD2. The V segment lost 7 bases and the J segment 3 bases; nucleotides outside the gene matches: 6. In germline, CDR1 is SGHAT, CDR2 FQNNGV. The CDR3 extends over 13 amino acids. CDR3 in amino acids: CASTTGRDYEQYF. CDR3 bases: TGTGCCAGCACCACGGGGAGGGACTACGAGCAGTACTTC.

In its sample, this clonotype was seen a few times. J is TRBJ1-2 and V is TRBV12-3 or TRBV12-4; TRBD1 agrees at 11 bases. The CDR3 has 13 amino acids. J gave up 8 bases and V 3 bases, and 2 bases lay outside the gene matches. The CDR3 DNA sequence: TGTGCCAGCAGTTTCAGGACAGGGGGCGGCTACACCTTC. It is translated as CASSFRTGGGYTF.

The rearrangement joins TRBV6-1 to TRBJ2-5; D is perhaps TRBD1 (6 bases). Germline CDR1 is MNHNS and CDR2 is SASEGT. Trimming stripped 1 base from V and 2 bases from J, with 8 bases between. The CDR3 has 14 residues. The CDR3 DNA is TGTGCCAGCAGTGAAGGGACAGCTCAAGAGACCCAGTACTTC. The encoded protein is CASSEGTAQETQYF.

The chain has TRBV20-1 and TRBJ2-2, with TRBD2 identical over 12 bases. The CDR3 loop spans 14 amino acids. Trimming removed 5 bases from V and 5 bases from J; junction bases left unmatched: 3. Germline CDR1 reads DFQATT; CDR2 reads SNEGSKA (reference sequence). The CDR3 DNA reads TGCAGTGCTTCCCTAGCGGGGGGGACCGGGGAGCTGTTTTTT. This codes for CSASLAGGTGELFF.

In its sample, this clonotype is medium-sized. The chain carries TRBV6-5 and TRBJ1-3; a possible D gene is TRBD1 (6 bases). The CDR3 is 17 amino acids. The germline V gene encodes CDR1 MNHEY and CDR2 SVGAGI. Trimming took 0 bases from V and 2 from J, leaving 14 bases between them. The CDR3 spells CASSYSNRGQAGNTIYF. CDR3 bases: TGTGCCAGCAGTTACTCGAATAGGGGACAAGCTGGAAACACCATATATTTT.

By its share, this clonotype is medium-sized. The chain couples TRBV6-1 to TRBJ1-6; D is ambiguous. CDR1 and CDR2 from the germline V gene are MNHNS and SASEGT. The CDR3 is made up of 11 amino acids. Trimming removed 2 bases at V and 7 bases at J, with 0 bases between. The CDR3 DNA reads TGTGCCAGCAGTGAAAATTCACCCCTCCACTTT. Translated, it gives CASSENSPLHF.

By sample share, this clonotype is medium-sized. The CDR3 loop reads CASSPQGSNSPLHF. In DNA, the CDR3 is TGTGCCAGCTCACCACAGGGGTCTAATTCACCCCTCCACTTT. V usage is TRBV18 and J usage is TRBJ1-6; D is possibly TRBD1 (5 bases). CDR1 KGHSH and CDR2 LQKENI come from the germline V gene. Trimming shortened V by 1 base and J by 6 bases, and 7 bases separated the two germline ends. The length of the CDR3 is 14 residues. Full variable domain (rest looked up from reference TRBV18 and TRBJ1-6): NAGVMQNPRHLVRRRGQEARLRCSPMKGHSHVYWYRQLPEEGLKFMVYLQKENIIDESGMPKERFSAEFPKEGPSILRIQQVVRGDSAAYFCASSPQGSNSPLHFGNGTRLTVT.

The V call is TRBV30, the J call TRBJ1-5, with 11 positions matching TRBD1. The CDR3 is 17 residues long. The germline V gene encodes CDR1 GTSNPN and CDR2 SVGIG (reference sequence). V shed 4 bases and J 3 bases; nucleotides not matched to a gene: 11. DNA of the CDR3: TGTGCCTGGATCGGGACAGGGGGACCGCGGAACAATCAGCCCCAGCATTTT. Encoded protein: CAWIGTGGPRNNQPQHF.

This clonotype was detected ten times or more. The chain joins TRBV30 to TRBJ2-7, with D possibly being TRBD1 (5 bases). Trimming pared 0 bases from V and 3 bases from J, leaving 15 bases between. CDR1 GTSNPN and CDR2 SVGIG come from the germline V gene (reference sequence). The CDR3 covers 15 residues. The CDR3 sequence: CAWSVFGREFYEQYF. The CDR3 DNA sequence: TGTGCCTGGAGTGTATTTGGCAGGGAATTCTACGAGCAGTACTTC.

As for this clonotype: A much larger clone sits a single nucleotide away, making a read error possible. The chain is built from TRBV7-3 and TRBJ1-6; D not resolved. The CDR3 extends over 14 amino acids. From germline, CDR1 is SGHTA and CDR2 FQGTGA. The CDR3: CAISSFGTNSPLHF. The CDR3, as DNA: TGTGCCATCAGCTCTTTCGGAACTAATTCACCCCTCCACTTT. The entire variable domain, with the rest obtained from reference TRBV7-3 and TRBJ1-6, is as follows: GAGVSQTPSNKVTEKGKYVELRCDPISGHTALYWYRQSLGQGPEFLIYFQGTGAADDSGLPNDRFFAVRPEGSVSTLKIQRTERGDSAVYLCAISSFGTNSPLHFGNGTRLTVT.

This clonotype is large by share. This rearrangement joins TRBV29-1 to TRBJ2-7; either TRBD1 or TRBD2 may fit D (5 bases each). Germline CDR1 is SQVTM and CDR2 is ANQGSEA. CDR3 length: 15 amino acids. The germline V and J ends were trimmed by 4 bases and 0 bases, with 16 bases remaining between them. This chain's CDR3 is CSVVGDGGYSYEQYF. CDR3 DNA: TGCAGCGTTGTTGGGGACGGAGGTTACTCCTACGAGCAGTACTTC.

V and J are TRBV20-1 and TRBJ2-3, with 7 bases identical to TRBD2. The germline CDR1 and CDR2 sequences are DFQATT and SNEGSKA (reference sequence). V dropped 1 base and J dropped 2; count of bases not matched to a gene: 6. The CDR3 consists of 15 residues. The CDR3 nucleotides are TGCAGTGCTAGAGGCCAGCGGGATCTCACAGATACGCAGTATTTT. Translation gives CSARGQRDLTDTQYF.

This rearrangement joins TRBV24-1 to TRBJ2-7; 12 nucleotides agree with TRBD1. The CDR3 consists of 15 residues. Germline V lookup: CDR1 KGHDR, CDR2 SFDVKD. The ends lost 3 bases at V and 6 bases at J; junction bases unmatched: 5. CDR3 nucleotides: TGTGCCACCAGTGATCTCGGGACAGGGGGCAGCGAGCAGTACTTC. This translates into CATSDLGTGGSEQYF.

The chain uses TRBV25-1 and TRBJ2-7, with D maybe TRBD2 (5 bases). This CDR3 comprises 15 residues. Germline loops: CDR1 MGHDK, CDR2 SYGVNS. V lost 2 bases, J lost 1 base, and 12 bases lay in between. The CDR3, as DNA: TGTGCCAGCAGTGAAGCTCTAGCTTCGTCCTACGAGCAGTACTTC. It yields the protein CASSEALASSYEQYF.

At least ten counts were recorded for this clonotype. The chain joins TRBV5-5 to TRBJ2-1; 9 bases are shared with TRBD2. This CDR3 is built from 16 residues. Germline CDR1 reads SGHKS; CDR2 reads YYEKEE (reference sequence). V shed 4 bases and J 2 bases; nucleotides not matched to a gene: 7. CDR3 protein: CASSSLAGIAYNEQFF. The DNA for the CDR3 is TGTGCCAGCAGCAGCCTAGCGGGAATCGCCTACAATGAGCAGTTCTTC.